The 30 T cell receptor beta chains below were found in one sample sequenced in a study of T-cell reconstitution after alpha-beta-depleted transplantation in children. Preparation of the TCRbeta library was carried out with unique molecular identifiers. TCRdb independently ran MiXCR on the PCR reads; one entry per CDR3 protein. The data hold 800,000 to 1,000,000 distinct CDR3 sequences, with roughly 29% observed a single time. This material consisted of PBMCs, mostly from graft donor cells, taken 360 days after TCRalphabeta/CD19-depleted stem cell transplant. Receptors were obtained from a boy in the first two years of life who had a stem cell transplant for SCID, so the T cells may come from the graft donor.

The chain combines TRBV6-5 with TRBJ1-1, with D tentatively TRBD1 (5 bases). CDR1 is MNHEY, CDR2 SVGAGI, per germline. The ends were cut back, 2 bases at V and 6 bases at J, with 16 bases in the middle. The CDR3 sequence is 15 residues long. The DNA of the CDR3 is TGTGCCAGCAGTTACGCGTCCTCACGAGGGGCTGAAGCTTTCTTT. Amino acids: CASSYASSRGAEAFF.

In its sample, this clonotype was seen a few times. This chain links TRBV10-3 with TRBJ1-1, with D uncertain. The germline V gene has CDR1 ENHRY and CDR2 SYGVKD. V shed 0 bases and J shed 0 bases, with 17 bases lying between them. The CDR3 consists of 18 residues. The CDR3: CAISESTSAISMNTEAFF. The CDR3 DNA reads as TGTGCCATCAGTGAGTCGACGTCAGCTATTTCCATGAACACTGAAGCTTTCTTT.

This clonotype was observed once. CDR3 coding DNA: TGCAGTGCTATCGACAGGTCCAATCAGCCCCAGCATTTT. Residues: CSAIDRSNQPQHF. The chain is built from TRBV20-1 and TRBJ1-5; D might be TRBD1 (6 bases). The CDR3 has 13 amino acids. Germline V gene data show CDR1 as DFQATT and CDR2 as SNEGSKA (reference sequence). The V gene lost 4 bases and the J gene lost 3 bases, with 10 bases spanning the gap.

This clonotype was picked up a small number of times. The chain uses TRBV29-1 and TRBJ1-3; no reliable D call. This CDR3 is built from 13 residues. CDR1 and CDR2 (germline): SQVTM, ANQGSEA. V lost 7 bases, J lost 0 bases, and 10 bases lay in between. CDR3 protein: CSAWTSSGNTIYF. The CDR3 nucleotides read TGCAGCGCCTGGACTAGCTCTGGAAACACCATATATTTT.

This clonotype was detected a few times. This CDR3 is CASRSTGAYGYTF. The CDR3 DNA reads TGCGCCAGCAGATCCACAGGGGCTTATGGCTACACCTTC. This chain joins TRBV5-1 and TRBJ1-2, with TRBD1 identical over 7 bases. CDR1 and CDR2 from the germline V gene are SGHRS and YFSETQ. The CDR3 is 13 residues long. With 5 bases clipped from V and 5 bases from J, the junction kept 6 bases outside the gene matches.

The chain uses TRBV20-1 and TRBJ2-7, with TRBD1 identical over 8 bases. In germline, CDR1 is DFQATT, CDR2 SNEGSKA (reference sequence). The CDR3 length is 15 residues. This CDR3 reads CSWVPRGRDSYEQYF. The CDR3 region has the DNA TGCAGCTGGGTTCCCAGGGGGCGAGACTCCTACGAGCAGTACTTC.

The chain is built from TRBV3-1 and TRBJ2-1; 9 bases fit TRBD2. After removal of 1 base from V and 5 bases from J, the junction contained 9 bases not matched to a gene. CDR1 is LGHDT, CDR2 YNNKEL, per germline (reference sequence). The CDR3 is 17 residues long. The DNA of the CDR3 is TGTGCCAGCAGCCAAGGCTCCTTAGCGGGGGTCCACAATGAGCAGTTCTTC. It translates to CASSQGSLAGVHNEQFF.

This clonotype has more than one count but fewer than ten. V and J are TRBV4-1 and TRBJ2-3; D call uncertain. Germline V CDR1 and CDR2: MGHRA, YSYEKL. The CDR3 has 13 residues. With 4 bases removed from V and 2 bases from J, the gap between germline ends came to 7 bases. CDR3 sequence (DNA): TGCGCCAGCAGCCGCTCCGCCACAGATACGCAGTATTTT. Translated, it gives CASSRSATDTQYF.

The gene calls are TRBV12-3 or TRBV12-4 and TRBJ2-7; 7 positions agree with TRBD1. The CDR3 extends over 15 amino acids. Trimming at V came to 2 bases and at J to 5 bases, leaving 9 bases not matched to a gene. The CDR3 nucleotides read TGTGCCAGCAGTTTATATGGGACAGCCCACGACGAGCAGTACTTC. Protein product: CASSLYGTAHDEQYF.

The chain couples TRBV20-1 to TRBJ1-3; possible D gene TRBD1, 5 bases. The V and J ends lost 1 base and 0 bases respectively, with 7 bases between them. The CDR3 contains 14 residues. Germline CDR1 reads DFQATT; CDR2 reads SNEGSKA (reference sequence). The CDR3, as DNA: TGCAGTGCTAGAGGGAGGGGCTCTGGAAACACCATATATTTT. It codes for CSARGRGSGNTIYF.

A few counts support this clonotype. The V call is TRBV12-3 or TRBV12-4, the J call TRBJ1-3; 7 bases are a match to TRBD1. The CDR3 length is 15 residues. Trimming removed 2 bases from V and 4 bases from J; junction bases left unmatched: 5. In DNA, the CDR3 is TGTGCCAGCAGTTTACTTACAGGGGTCGGAAACACCATATATTTT. It translates to CASSLLTGVGNTIYF.

This chain joins TRBV6-2 or TRBV6-3 and TRBJ1-6; D unresolved. Germline CDR1 MNHEY, CDR2 SVGEGT. V lost 0 bases, J lost 0 bases, and 15 bases lay in between. CDR3 length equals 19 residues. CDR3 sequence: CASSYSAGTMSSYNSPLHF. DNA of the CDR3: TGTGCCAGCAGTTACTCGGCGGGCACGATGAGCTCCTATAATTCACCCCTCCACTTT.

This clonotype was seen a few times. The chain joins TRBV11-2 to TRBJ2-5; 13 bases are shared with TRBD2. The CDR3 has 16 amino acids. The V gene's germline CDR1 is SGHAT and CDR2 FQNNGV. Unmatched junction bases numbered 2, after V lost 4 bases and J lost 0 bases. CDR3 residues: CASSSGTSGDQETQYF. CDR3 bases: TGTGCCAGCAGCTCAGGGACTAGCGGGGACCAAGAGACCCAGTACTTC.

The chain uses TRBV4-1 and TRBJ1-2; 7 positions agree with TRBD1. The germline V gene has CDR1 MGHRA and CDR2 YSYEKL. V was clipped by 4 bases and J by 2 bases; unmatched bases: 7. This CDR3 spans 15 amino acids. CDR3 protein: CASSLRTGLNYGYTF. Written as DNA, the CDR3 is TGCGCCAGCAGCCTTCGGACAGGCCTAAACTATGGCTACACCTTC.

The CDR3 DNA is TGTGCCAGCAGTTACTCGCGGCGGTTGGCGAGCTCCTACAATGAGCAGTTCTTC. Its translation: CASSYSRRLASSYNEQFF. The J gene is TRBJ2-1, the V gene TRBV6-2 or TRBV6-3, with unresolved D. Trimming took 0 bases from V and 0 from J, leaving 15 bases between them. Germline loops: CDR1 MNHEY, CDR2 SVGEGT. The CDR3 totals 18 residues.

The J gene is TRBJ1-1, the V gene TRBV12-3 or TRBV12-4, with unresolved D. Between the trimmed V and J ends, which lost 6 bases and 8 bases, there was a span of 13 bases. CDR3 length: 12 amino acids. CDR3 residues: CASSNRVLEAFF. The CDR3 nucleotides are TGTGCCAGCAGCAATAGGGTCCTCGAAGCTTTCTTT.

V gene TRBV12-3 or TRBV12-4 combines with J gene TRBJ2-7, with D unclear. V lost 5 bases, J lost 2 bases, and 10 bases lay in between. There are 13 residues in the CDR3. CDR3 amino acids: CASSHKLPYEQYF. The CDR3 region has the DNA TGTGCCAGCAGTCACAAACTTCCCTACGAGCAGTACTTC.

The chain uses TRBV12-3 or TRBV12-4 and TRBJ2-1; TRBD2 matches 7 bases. V dropped 0 bases and J dropped 5; count of bases not matched to a gene: 7. The CDR3 is 16 residues long. The CDR3 reads CASSLAQSGDDNEQFF. The CDR3 region has the DNA TGTGCCAGCAGTTTAGCGCAAAGCGGGGACGACAATGAGCAGTTCTTC.

This clonotype has more than one count but fewer than ten. The chain recombines TRBV7-9 with TRBJ2-7; the D gene could be TRBD1 or TRBD2 (5 bases each). The CDR3 totals 14 residues. Germline V CDR1 and CDR2: SEHNR, FQNEAQ (reference sequence). The germline V and J ends were trimmed by 1 base and 6 bases, with 13 bases remaining between them. The CDR3: CASSLDWPGPEQYF. DNA of the CDR3: TGTGCCAGCAGCTTAGATTGGCCGGGGCCCGAGCAGTACTTC.

J is TRBJ1-1 and V is TRBV5-1; D gene ambiguous. Germline V gene data show CDR1 as SGHRS and CDR2 as YFSETQ. There are 15 residues in the CDR3. V lost 0 bases to trimming and J lost 0 bases, with 9 bases between them. This CDR3 is CASSLDGAMNTEAFF. The CDR3 region has the DNA TGCGCCAGCAGCTTGGACGGCGCAATGAACACTGAAGCTTTCTTT.

The genes are TRBV10-1 and TRBJ2-3; TRBD2 aligns across 13 bases. Per the germline V gene, CDR1 is WNHNN and CDR2 is SYGVQD (reference sequence). V shed 7 bases and J 3 bases; nucleotides not matched to a gene: 10. There are 17 residues in the CDR3. CDR3 coding DNA: TGCGCCAGCACCCAGACTAGCGGGGGGATCTTGACAGATACGCAGTATTTT. Its translation is CASTQTSGGILTDTQYF.

This clonotype was seen a handful of times. One junction end disagrees with the germline gene, perhaps due to a read error. V is TRBV12-3 or TRBV12-4 and J is TRBJ2-2; D unresolved. This CDR3 comprises 13 residues. The CDR3 sequence is CASSPENSGELFF. CDR3 nucleotides: TGTGCCAGCAGTCCCGAGAACTCCGGGGAGCTGTTTTTT.

This sequence joins TRBV9 and TRBJ1-4, with D hard to call. This CDR3 is 14 amino acids long. Germline lookup yields CDR1 SGDLS and CDR2 YYNGEE. The V end lost 4 bases, the J end lost 5 bases, and 12 bases lay between the germline ends. The CDR3 DNA is TGTGCCAGCAGCCGTCAGGAGGTCAATGAAAAACTGTTTTTT. This codes for CASSRQEVNEKLFF.

The chain has TRBV12-3 or TRBV12-4 and TRBJ2-5; possibly TRBD2 for D (7 bases). The CDR3 is 16 residues long. Trimming cost V 5 bases and J 0 bases, with 16 bases left between them. The CDR3: CASSPPGGSYQETQYF. DNA of the CDR3: TGTGCCAGCAGTCCTCCGGGGGGCTCGTACCAAGAGACCCAGTACTTC.

This clonotype was found many times. The chain combines TRBV10-3 with TRBJ2-3; D call uncertain. The V end was cut by 5 bases, the J end by 6 bases, with 18 bases between. The CDR3 is 15 amino acids. Germline CDR1 is ENHRY and CDR2 is SYGVKD. This chain's CDR3 is CAISRAGSLGDTQYF. The DNA for the CDR3 is TGTGCCATCAGTAGGGCCGGGTCCCTTGGTGATACGCAGTATTTT.

This clonotype was picked up a small number of times. The J gene is TRBJ2-3, the V gene TRBV10-3; 12 positions agree with TRBD1. Germline V gene lookup returns CDR1 ENHRY and CDR2 SYGVKD. The CDR3 has 15 amino acids. With 10 bases clipped from V and 1 base from J, the junction kept 6 bases outside the gene matches. CDR3 DNA sequence: TGTGCCACCCGGGGACAGGGGGCTGGCACAGATACGCAGTATTTT. Protein product: CATRGQGAGTDTQYF.

This clonotype has a count of ten or more. The gene calls are TRBV29-1 and TRBJ2-1; 8 bases match TRBD2. The CDR3 covers 17 residues. The V segment lost 5 bases and the J segment 7 bases; nucleotides outside the gene matches: 19. Germline V gene lookup returns CDR1 SQVTM and CDR2 ANQGSEA. For the CDR3, the DNA is TGCAGCGTTCTTTCGGGGATAGCGGGGATACTAAGGAATGAGCAGTTCTTC. Translation: CSVLSGIAGILRNEQFF.

This clonotype was counted between two and nine times. This chain joins TRBV20-1 and TRBJ2-3; 8 bases are shared with TRBD1. This CDR3 is 14 amino acids long. V lost 6 bases and J lost 4; bases outside the gene matches: 9. The germline V gene encodes CDR1 DFQATT and CDR2 SNEGSKA (reference sequence). CDR3 nucleotides: TGCAGTGCCAAAACCCCAGGGGGCCCAGATACGCAGTATTTT. Its translation is CSAKTPGGPDTQYF.

This chain joins TRBV7-2 and TRBJ2-2, with D unclear. In germline, CDR1 is SGHTA, CDR2 FQGNSA. Trimming took off 1 base at V and 8 bases at J, with 5 bases between the two ends. The CDR3 runs to 12 residues. CDR3 in amino acids: CASSLVWGELFF. In DNA form, the CDR3 reads TGTGCCAGCAGCTTAGTTTGGGGGGAGCTGTTTTTT.

The chain employs TRBV20-1 and TRBJ2-5; 8 bases fit TRBD1. J was trimmed by 4 bases and V by 4 bases; bases with no gene match: 5. CDR3 length: 13 amino acids. The germline V gene encodes CDR1 DFQATT and CDR2 SNEGSKA (reference sequence). The CDR3 region is CSAKRTGRETQYF. The CDR3 bases are TGCAGTGCTAAACGGACAGGGCGAGAGACCCAGTACTTC.